Each of the 18 T cell receptor beta chains below was sequenced from the same sample in a study of T cells after yellow fever vaccination. From the 5' RACE reads, TCRdb called clonotypes with MiXCR, one entry per CDR3 protein. The repertoire holds about 350,000 distinct CDR3 sequences, with roughly 7.5% as singletons. Sample: PBMCs, taken more than 40 days after the first yellow fever vaccination. Receptors originate from a man between 18 and 29 years old who received the YFV17D yellow fever vaccine.

At least ten counts were recorded for this clonotype. The chain is built from TRBV2 and TRBJ2-4; D ambiguous. Germline V gene sequence: CDR1 SNHLY, CDR2 FYNNEI. V was trimmed by 5 bases and J by 12 bases, leaving 14 bases between them. The CDR3 is 12 residues long. The CDR3 coding sequence is TGTGCCAGCAGTTCTCCCAACCAGGATCAGTACTTC. It yields the protein CASSSPNQDQYF.

This clonotype came up many times. The V call is TRBV10-1, the J call TRBJ2-1, with TRBD1 as a possible D gene (6 bases). V dropped 2 bases and J dropped 5 bases, with 13 bases sitting between them. Germline CDR1 WNHNN, CDR2 SYGVQD (reference sequence). The CDR3 is made up of 15 amino acids. CDR3 in amino acids: CASSEEQGVHNEQFF. The CDR3, as DNA: TGCGCCAGCAGTGAGGAACAGGGTGTCCACAATGAGCAGTTCTTC.

This sequence joins TRBV4-1 and TRBJ2-1; weak D call: TRBD1 (6 bases). From germline, CDR1 is MGHRA and CDR2 YSYEKL. Trimming cost V 1 base and J 1 base, with 11 bases left between them. This CDR3 is built from 16 residues. The CDR3 DNA follows: TGCGCCAGCAGCCAAGGGGGCAGGGGATCCTACAATGAGCAGTTCTTC. This gives the protein CASSQGGRGSYNEQFF.

This chain joins TRBV7-9 and TRBJ1-2; 9 bases are a match to TRBD1. This CDR3 is built from 13 residues. Per the germline V gene, CDR1 is SEHNR and CDR2 is FQNEAQ (reference sequence). Trimming took 8 bases from V and 6 from J; bases not matched to a gene: 7. CDR3 DNA sequence: TGTGCCAGCGTAATGGACAGGGGACATGGCTACACCTTC. This gives the protein CASVMDRGHGYTF.

The V and J genes are TRBV5-1 and TRBJ2-3; 11 bases map to TRBD2. CDR1 is SGHRS and CDR2 is YFSETQ in the germline V gene. With V trimmed by 4 bases and J by 4 bases, 5 bases remained unmatched. CDR3 size: 15 residues. CDR3 sequence: CASSLTSGRADTQYF. In DNA form, the CDR3 reads TGCGCCAGCAGCCTCACTAGCGGGAGAGCAGATACGCAGTATTTT.

The chain is built from TRBV18 and TRBJ2-7, with 7 nucleotides matching TRBD2. CDR3 length equals 16 residues. Trimming took 2 bases from V and 7 from J; bases not matched to a gene: 14. Germline loops: CDR1 KGHSH, CDR2 LQKENI. The DNA for the CDR3 is TGTGCCAGCTCACCATATCCGAGGACGGGGGGATCTGAGCAGTACTTC. Its translation: CASSPYPRTGGSEQYF.

This sequence joins TRBV27 and TRBJ2-3; TRBD2 agrees at 10 bases. The V gene's germline CDR1 is MNHEY and CDR2 SMNVEV (reference sequence). Germline trimming cut 1 base from V and 2 bases from J; bases unmatched to any gene: 3. This CDR3 contains 16 residues. The CDR3, as DNA: TGTGCCAGCAGTTTATTACTAGCGGGGCCCACAGATACGCAGTATTTT. Its protein is CASSLLLAGPTDTQYF.

This clonotype turned up a few times. The chain is built from TRBV7-2 and TRBJ2-1, with D hard to call. Germline V gives CDR1 SGHTA, CDR2 FQGNSA. The V gene lost 2 bases and the J gene lost 12 bases, with 20 bases spanning the gap. The CDR3 length is 15 residues. The CDR3 region is CASSLNSQTLGGQFF. The CDR3 nucleotides read TGTGCCAGCAGCTTAAACTCTCAAACTCTAGGCGGGCAGTTCTTC.

This clonotype was found a few times. The rearrangement links TRBV25-1 to TRBJ2-6, with D perhaps TRBD2 (6 bases). V lost 4 bases and J 2 bases, leaving 9 bases between the germline ends. The CDR3 extends over 15 amino acids. Germline V CDR1 and CDR2: MGHDK, SYGVNS. The CDR3 protein is CASSGGEAGANVLTF. The CDR3 nucleotides read TGTGCCAGCAGTGGAGGGGAGGCTGGGGCCAACGTCCTGACTTTC.

The rearrangement links TRBV7-2 to TRBJ1-6, with no clear D. CDR3 size: 15 residues. Germline lookup yields CDR1 SGHTA and CDR2 FQGNSA. Trimming left V 5 bases short and J 6 bases short, with 14 bases between. CDR3 region: CASSPRGGSNSPLHF. The DNA of the CDR3 is TGTGCCAGCAGCCCACGGGGAGGGTCTAATTCACCCCTCCACTTT.

V is TRBV20-1 and J is TRBJ1-2; no firm D call. This CDR3 is 13 amino acids long. Trimming took 0 bases from V and 2 from J, leaving 7 bases between them. CDR1 and CDR2 from the germline V gene are DFQATT and SNEGSKA (reference sequence). Here the CDR3 DNA reads TGCAGTGCTAGAGATCCCCCAAACTATGGCTACACCTTC. Amino acid sequence: CSARDPPNYGYTF.

The gene calls are TRBV4-2 and TRBJ1-4; D remains unclear. Germline V gives CDR1 LGHNA, CDR2 YNFKEQ. CDR3 length: 16 residues. The V and J ends lost 4 bases and 1 base respectively, with 13 bases between them. CDR3 DNA: TGTGCCAGCAGCCCCCCCGGAACTGGAACTAATGAAAAACTGTTTTTT. This translates into CASSPPGTGTNEKLFF.

This clonotype came up many times. The chain uses TRBV5-1 and TRBJ2-7; 14 positions match TRBD2. CDR1 and CDR2 (germline): SGHRS, YFSETQ. V gave up 2 bases and J gave up 3 bases; unmatched junction bases: 4. This CDR3 has 16 residues. The CDR3 DNA follows: TGCGCCAGCAGCTTAGGGACTAGCGGGGGTCTCTACGAGCAGTACTTC. Encoded protein: CASSLGTSGGLYEQYF.

The V and J genes are TRBV18 and TRBJ1-3; the D is unclear. The V gene's germline CDR1 is KGHSH and CDR2 LQKENI. V lost 3 bases to trimming and J lost 0 bases, with 12 bases between them. This CDR3 comprises 16 residues. The CDR3 sequence is CASSPREGHSGNTIYF. DNA for the CDR3: TGTGCCAGCTCACCCCGGGAGGGCCACTCTGGAAACACCATATATTTT.

The chain carries TRBV29-1 and TRBJ2-3; D is ambiguous. The CDR3 is 11 amino acids. Per the germline V gene, CDR1 is SQVTM and CDR2 is ANQGSEA. V lost 8 bases to trimming and J lost 0 bases, with 6 bases between them. The CDR3 here is CSLTSTDTQYF. Written as DNA, the CDR3 is TGCAGCTTAACTAGCACAGATACGCAGTATTTT.

The V and J genes are TRBV20-1 and TRBJ2-7; 7 nucleotides align to TRBD1. The CDR3 is 13 residues long. CDR1 is DFQATT and CDR2 is SNEGSKA in the germline V gene (reference sequence). V lost 5 bases and J lost 7; bases outside the gene matches: 11. The CDR3 nucleotides are TGCAGTGCTCGTAACAGGGGATCGGGAGAGCAGTACGTC. It specifies CSARNRGSGEQYV.

The genes are TRBV6-2 or TRBV6-3 and TRBJ2-1, with D unclear. CDR1 MNHEY and CDR2 SVGEGT come from the germline V gene. Deletions cut 10 bases from V and 2 bases from J, with 9 bases between. The CDR3 consists of 12 residues. CDR3 loop: CAITDPYNEQFF. The CDR3 DNA follows: TGTGCCATCACGGACCCCTACAATGAGCAGTTCTTC.

The V call is TRBV7-2, the J call TRBJ1-2; 7 positions match TRBD1. Per the germline V gene, CDR1 is SGHTA and CDR2 is FQGNSA. The CDR3 spans 15 residues. Unmatched junction bases numbered 9, after V lost 6 bases and J lost 2 bases. The CDR3 loop reads CASSSLSQGNYGYTF. The CDR3 DNA reads TGTGCCAGCAGTTCTCTCTCACAGGGGAACTATGGCTACACCTTC.